This entry lists 26 T cell receptor beta chains sequenced from one sample in a study of radiation and T cells in renal cell carcinoma (TCRdb year 2020). The library was made by the immunoSEQ multiplex PCR assay. TCRdb re-hosts the immuneACCESS table, in-frame sequences only. Its copies lack some clones; in the studies checked, an unresolved V gene accounts for under half of them, and the cause for the rest is not known. The table for this sample lists approximately 150,000 clones; about 86% of them were counted only once. The ten largest make up around a sixth of the sample. Reading the label with the study, this specimen's time point is: blood 4 weeks post-SBRT, at nephrectomy. The treatment or condition label of this sample denotes: 15 Gy SBRT to primary tumor, nephrectomy 4 weeks later. The sequenced sample was blood, obtained from a patient whose treatment included radiotherapy and nephrectomy. These receptors came from a woman in her forties or fifties with renal cell carcinoma.

This clone was seen a handful of times. The gene calls are TRBV9 and TRBJ2-1; no definite D call. V was pared by 3 bases and J by 0 bases, with 16 bases between. The CDR3 runs to 17 residues. Germline loops: CDR1 SGDLS, CDR2 YYNGEE. CDR3 protein: CASSARWGLSSYNEQFF. CDR3 nucleotide sequence: TGTGCCAGCAGCGCCCGTTGGGGTCTAAGCTCCTACAATGAGCAGTTCTTC.

V usage is TRBV14 and J usage is TRBJ1-2; D call uncertain. Germline V lookup: CDR1 SGHDN, CDR2 FVKESK. CDR3 length: 14 residues. The germline V and J ends were trimmed by 1 base and 8 bases, with 14 bases remaining between them. The CDR3 DNA reads as TGTGCCAGCAGCCAAGCTTTACGGTCCGTAGGCTACACCTTC. Its protein product is CASSQALRSVGYTF.

The CDR3 sequence is CASSRNRGDPSKNIQYF. The DNA for the CDR3 is TGTGCCAGCAGCAGAAACAGGGGGGACCCTTCCAAAAACATTCAGTACTTC. The chain carries TRBV7-9 and TRBJ2-4, with TRBD1 identical over 8 bases. This CDR3 is 17 amino acids long. The germline V gene has CDR1 SEHNR and CDR2 FQNEAQ (reference sequence). The ends lost 5 bases at V and 2 bases at J; junction bases unmatched: 11.

V is TRBV4-2 and J is TRBJ2-2; the match to TRBD2 covers 8 bases. Trimming removed 5 bases from V and 1 base from J; junction bases left unmatched: 15. The length of the CDR3 is 19 residues. Germline V gene sequence: CDR1 LGHNA, CDR2 YNFKEQ. CDR3 sequence: CASSGGASGSNRNTGELFF. The DNA of the CDR3 is TGTGCCAGCAGCGGAGGGGCTAGCGGGTCAAACCGGAACACCGGGGAGCTGTTTTTT.

The chain combines TRBV6-6 with TRBJ2-3, with D possibly being TRBD2 (6 bases). The germline gives CDR1 MNHNY, CDR2 SVGAGI (reference sequence). This CDR3 has 14 amino acids. V lost 7 bases to trimming and J lost 4 bases, with 15 bases between them. CDR3 DNA: TGTGCCAGCAATGCGGGGCCGGGTCCAGATACGCAGTATTTT. It is translated as CASNAGPGPDTQYF.

V usage is TRBV10-3 and J usage is TRBJ1-1; no clear D. Germline lookup yields CDR1 ENHRY and CDR2 SYGVKD. V lost 0 bases, J lost 4 bases, and 6 bases lay in between. The CDR3 has 13 residues. The CDR3 region has the DNA TGTGCCATCAGTGAGTCGTTTAGCACTGAAGCTTTCTTT. Its protein is CAISESFSTEAFF.

The rearrangement uses TRBV7-2 and TRBJ2-7; D ambiguous. V was clipped by 5 bases and J by 5 bases, with 16 bases between them. The CDR3 runs 14 residues. Germline CDR1 SGHTA, CDR2 FQGNSA. The CDR3 reads CASSLTAHKDEQYF. In nucleotides, the CDR3 is TGTGCCAGCAGCCTGACGGCCCATAAGGACGAGCAGTACTTC. Using reference TRBV7-2 and TRBJ2-7 for the parts outside the CDR3, the full variable domain is GAGVSQSPSNKVTEKGKDVELRCDPISGHTALYWYRQSLGQGLEFLIYFQGNSAPDKSGLPSDRFSAERTGGSVSTLTIQRTQQEDSAVYLCASSLTAHKDEQYFGPGTRLTVT.

The chain has TRBV7-2 and TRBJ1-2; D is undetermined. The CDR3 spans 11 residues. Germline assignment: CDR1 SGHTA and CDR2 FQGNSA. The V and J ends lost 1 base and 8 bases respectively, with 5 bases between them. The CDR3 region is CASSLDGGYTF. For the CDR3, the DNA is TGTGCCAGCAGCTTAGATGGCGGCTACACCTTC.

The rearrangement links TRBV7-2 to TRBJ1-4; TRBD1 matches 8 bases. After removal of 5 bases from V and 2 bases from J, the junction contained 4 bases not matched to a gene. This CDR3 region has 15 residues. Per germline, CDR1 SGHTA and CDR2 FQGNSA. CDR3 bases: TGTGCCAGCAGCCCAGGGGGCAGGACTAATGAAAAACTGTTTTTT. Protein product: CASSPGGRTNEKLFF.

This clone has only one observation. The genes are TRBV19 and TRBJ1-5, with TRBD1 matching over 10 bases. CDR1 LNHDA and CDR2 SQIVND come from the germline V gene (reference sequence). The trim removed 5 bases at V and 0 bases at J, leaving 19 bases unmatched. The CDR3 sequence is 21 residues long. This CDR3 reads CASSLSRSRDRGFYSNQPQHF. CDR3 sequence (DNA): TGTGCCAGTAGTCTATCCAGGAGCCGGGACAGGGGATTTTATAGCAATCAGCCCCAGCATTTT.

The chain is built from TRBV27 and TRBJ1-2; maybe TRBD1 (6 bases). The CDR3 has 13 amino acids. V lost 3 bases to trimming and J lost 5 bases, with 10 bases between them. Germline lookup yields CDR1 MNHEY and CDR2 SMNVEV (reference sequence). This CDR3 reads CASSFGGRYGYTF. Here the CDR3 DNA reads TGTGCCAGCAGTTTTGGGGGGCGATATGGCTACACCTTC.

The rearrangement joins TRBV2 to TRBJ1-2; D uncertain. The CDR3 is made up of 13 amino acids. Germline V gives CDR1 SNHLY, CDR2 FYNNEI. Trimming took off 2 bases at V and 7 bases at J, with 11 bases between the two ends. Here the CDR3 reads CASSELGTGGYTF. The CDR3 DNA reads TGTGCCAGCAGTGAACTGGGAACGGGTGGCTACACCTTC.

The CDR3 loop reads CAISENEWGKQETQYF. The CDR3, as DNA: TGTGCCATCAGTGAGAACGAATGGGGGAAACAAGAGACCCAGTACTTC. V is TRBV10-3 and J is TRBJ2-5; tentatively, D is TRBD1 or TRBD2 (5 bases each). The V gene lost 2 bases and the J gene lost 2 bases, with 15 bases spanning the gap. The germline gives CDR1 ENHRY, CDR2 SYGVKD. The CDR3 has 16 residues.

This chain connects TRBV15 to TRBJ2-7; a weak D match, TRBD1 (6 bases). This CDR3 region has 15 residues. The germline V gene has CDR1 LNHNV and CDR2 YYDKDF (reference sequence). The V end lost 1 base, the J end lost 0 bases, and 10 bases lay between the germline ends. This chain's CDR3 is CATSRVGTYSYEQYF. CDR3 nucleotide sequence: TGTGCCACCAGCAGAGTTGGGACATACTCCTACGAGCAGTACTTC.

V gene TRBV15 combines with J gene TRBJ2-6; 7 nucleotides align to TRBD1. Germline loops: CDR1 LNHNV, CDR2 YYDKDF (reference sequence). The CDR3 sequence is 15 residues long. V lost 7 bases to trimming and J lost 2 bases; unmatched junction nucleotides: 5. The CDR3 DNA reads TGTGCCACCAAGGAACAGGGGCCTGGGGCCAACGTCCTGACTTTC. Translated, it gives CATKEQGPGANVLTF.

This clone came up once. V gene TRBV5-4 combines with J gene TRBJ2-3; D is perhaps TRBD2 (6 bases). The CDR3 contains 16 residues. The ends were cut back, 6 bases at V and 1 base at J, with 18 bases in the middle. In germline, CDR1 is SGHNT, CDR2 YYREEE (reference sequence). The DNA of the CDR3 is TGTGCCAGCACCCGGCGGGGTGGTGCCGGCACAGATACGCAGTATTTT. Encoded protein: CASTRRGGAGTDTQYF.

CDR3 in DNA: TGTGCCAGCATCCCGGACGGAACCACAGATACGCAGTATTTT. It specifies CASIPDGTTDTQYF. The rearrangement joins TRBV27 to TRBJ2-3; no clear D. This CDR3 comprises 14 residues. Germline CDR1 reads MNHEY; CDR2 reads SMNVEV (reference sequence). The V gene lost 7 bases and the J gene lost 2 bases, with 13 bases spanning the gap.

The chain has TRBV5-8 and TRBJ1-1; unclear D gene. The CDR3 consists of 13 residues. The V and J ends lost 0 bases and 3 bases respectively, with 6 bases between them. Germline V CDR1 and CDR2: SGHTS, YDEGEE. The CDR3 DNA sequence: TGTGCCAGCAGCTTGGACTCTGACACTGAAGCTTTCTTT. Its translation is CASSLDSDTEAFF.

This sequence joins TRBV2 and TRBJ1-2, with unresolved D. In germline, CDR1 is SNHLY, CDR2 FYNNEI. The CDR3 covers 13 residues. V was trimmed by 7 bases and J by 8 bases, leaving 17 bases between them. The CDR3 reads CASTYDVGGGYTF. CDR3 nucleotides: TGTGCCAGCACCTACGACGTAGGAGGCGGCTACACCTTC. Full variable domain (rest looked up from reference TRBV2 and TRBJ1-2): EPEVTQTPSHQVTQMGQEVILRCVPISNHLYFYWYRQILGQKVEFLVSFYNNEISEKSEIFDDQFSVERPDGSNFTLKIRSTKLEDSAMYFCASTYDVGGGYTFGSGTRLTVV.

The rearrangement joins TRBV5-1 to TRBJ2-5; no clear D gene. Germline CDR1 reads SGHRS; CDR2 reads YFSETQ. Trimming removed 4 bases from V and 2 bases from J, with 12 bases in between. The CDR3 contains 14 residues. The CDR3 nucleotides read TGCGCCAGCAGCCCAGAGAACGCTCAAGAGACCCAGTACTTC. Translating gives CASSPENAQETQYF. Full variable domain (remainder filled in from reference TRBV5-1 and TRBJ2-5): KAGVTQTPRYLIKTRGQQVTLSCSPISGHRSVSWYQQTPGQGLQFLFEYFSETQRNKGNFPGRFSGRQFSNSRSEMNVSTLELGDSALYLCASSPENAQETQYFGPGTRLLVL.

Points on this clone: The sample holds other DNA sequences that translate to the same CDR3. The chain links TRBV7-2 to TRBJ2-7; D not resolved. Trimming cost V 1 base and J 7 bases, with 8 bases left between them. Germline lookup yields CDR1 SGHTA and CDR2 FQGNSA. The CDR3 loop spans 12 amino acids. The CDR3 bases are TGTGCCAGCAGCTTAGAGGTAGGGGAGCAGTACTTC. Translation: CASSLEVGEQYF.

This chain joins TRBV19 and TRBJ2-1; D gene unclear. Per the germline V gene, CDR1 is LNHDA and CDR2 is SQIVND (reference sequence). CDR3 length: 15 residues. Trimming cost V 7 bases and J 6 bases, with 19 bases left between them. CDR3 nucleotides: TGTGCCAGTACCAACGCCCCGACTGGTACCAATGAGCAGTTCTTC. This encodes CASTNAPTGTNEQFF.

The chain employs TRBV7-2 and TRBJ2-2; no reliable D call. CDR3 size: 15 residues. Germline V CDR1 and CDR2: SGHTA, FQGNSA. Trimming removed 1 base at V and 3 bases at J, with 9 bases between. Written as DNA, the CDR3 is TGTGCCAGCAGCTTAGGGGTAACCGACACCGGGGAGCTGTTTTTT. Its protein is CASSLGVTDTGELFF.

The chain uses TRBV18 and TRBJ1-5, with 7 bases lining up with TRBD1. The germline gives CDR1 KGHSH, CDR2 LQKENI. The ends lost 4 bases at V and 7 bases at J; junction bases unmatched: 7. There are 14 residues in the CDR3. This CDR3 is CASSLQGEGQPQHF. In DNA, the CDR3 is TGTGCCAGCTCACTGCAGGGGGAGGGCCAGCCCCAGCATTTT.

The chain uses TRBV9 and TRBJ1-5; D ambiguous. Looked up from germline, CDR1 is SGDLS and CDR2 is YYNGEE. Trimming shortened V by 3 bases and J by 0 bases, and 13 bases separated the two germline ends. This CDR3 is 16 amino acids long. The chain's CDR3 is CASSEPREDSNQPQHF. DNA of the CDR3: TGTGCCAGCAGCGAACCTCGAGAGGATAGCAATCAGCCCCAGCATTTT.

The V gene is TRBV18, the J gene TRBJ1-1; no clear D. V lost 0 bases and J lost 1, with 9 bases in between. Germline CDR1 reads KGHSH; CDR2 reads LQKENI. The CDR3 loop spans 15 amino acids. The CDR3 region has the DNA TGTGCCAGCTCACCACCGAGGGTGGGGAACACTGAAGCTTTCTTT. It codes for CASSPPRVGNTEAFF.